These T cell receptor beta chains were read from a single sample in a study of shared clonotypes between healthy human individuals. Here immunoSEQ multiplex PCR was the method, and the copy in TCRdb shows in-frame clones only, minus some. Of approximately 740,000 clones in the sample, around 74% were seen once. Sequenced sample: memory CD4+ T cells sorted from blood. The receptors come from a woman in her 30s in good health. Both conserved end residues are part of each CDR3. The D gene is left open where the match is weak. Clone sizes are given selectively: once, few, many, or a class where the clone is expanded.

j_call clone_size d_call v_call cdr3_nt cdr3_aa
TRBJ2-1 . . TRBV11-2 TGTGCCAGCAGCTTAGGGTCAGAGAATGAGCAGTTCTTC CASSLGSENEQFF
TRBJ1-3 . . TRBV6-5 TGTGCCAGCAAACAGGAATCTGGAAACACCATATATTTT CASKQESGNTIYF
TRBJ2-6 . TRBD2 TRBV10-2 TGCGCCAGCAGTCGTGCCGGGACTAGCGGGAGCTGGGCCAACGTCCTGACTTTC CASSRAGTSGSWANVLTF
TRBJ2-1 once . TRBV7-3 TGTGCCAGCAGCTGGGGAACAGGGATTAATGAGCAGTTCTTC CASSWGTGINEQFF
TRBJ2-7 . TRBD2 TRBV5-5 TGTGCCAGCAGCGACAACCGGGGGGGCCTTCCCTACGAGCAGTACTTC CASSDNRGGLPYEQYF
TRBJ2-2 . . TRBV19 TGTGCCAGTAGTGGTGGCGGGGAGCTGTTTTTT CASSGGGELFF
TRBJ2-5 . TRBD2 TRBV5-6 TGTGCCAGCAGCTTCCTCGGACTAGCGGGAACCCTGTGGGAGACCCAGTACTTC CASSFLGLAGTLWETQYF
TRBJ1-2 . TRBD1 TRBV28 TGTGCCAGCAGTGGGGACAGGCCCAATGGCTACACCTTC CASSGDRPNGYTF
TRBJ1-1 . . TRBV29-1 TGCAGCGCCATGGACACGAACACTGAAGCTTTCTTT CSAMDTNTEAFF
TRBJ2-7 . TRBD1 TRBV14 TGTGCCAGCAGCCATCCCCAGGGGGTCTACGAGCAGTACTTC CASSHPQGVYEQYF
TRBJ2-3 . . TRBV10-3 TGTGCCATCAGTCGGGGGCCCCCTGAAGATACGCAGTATTTT CAISRGPPEDTQYF
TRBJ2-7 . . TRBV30 TGTGCCTGGGATCAGAAACTCCCTTCCTACGAGCAGTACTTC CAWDQKLPSYEQYF
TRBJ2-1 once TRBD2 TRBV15 TGTGCCACCAGCAGAGATTTACTAGCGGGAGGAAGTGAGCAGTTCTTC CATSRDLLAGGSEQFF
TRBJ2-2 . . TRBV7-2 TGTGCCAGCAGCTTAGATCAAGCGCCCACCGGGGAGCTGTTTTTT CASSLDQAPTGELFF
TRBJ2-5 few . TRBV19 TGTGCCAGTAGTGCTTGGGGGGAGACCCAGTACTTC CASSAWGETQYF
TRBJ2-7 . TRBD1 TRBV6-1 TGTGCCAGCAGTGAATGGACAGGGGGGTCCTACGAGCAGTACTTC CASSEWTGGSYEQYF
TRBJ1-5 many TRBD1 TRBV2 TGTGCCAGCAGCCCCCGGGACAGTAGCAATCAGCCCCAGCATTTT CASSPRDSSNQPQHF
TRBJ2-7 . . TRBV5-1 TGCGCCAGCAGCGCGTCGTCCGGGGCGACTTCCTACGAGCAGTACTTC CASSASSGATSYEQYF
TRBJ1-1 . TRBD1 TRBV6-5 TGTGCCAGCAGGGGACAGAGTTTGAACACTGAAGCTTTCTTT CASRGQSLNTEAFF
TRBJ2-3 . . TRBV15 TGTGCCACCAGCCCATGGACCGGGCAAGATACGCAGTATTTT CATSPWTGQDTQYF
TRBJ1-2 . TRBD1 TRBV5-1 TGCGCCAGCAGCTCCAAGACAGGGGCCGACTATGGCTACACCTTC CASSSKTGADYGYTF
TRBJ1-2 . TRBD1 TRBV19 TGTGCCAGTAGCCCCGGGACAGGGTCCTATGGCTACACCTTC CASSPGTGSYGYTF
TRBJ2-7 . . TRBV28 TGTGCCAGCAGTACCGGGAACCACCCCTGCGAGCAGTACTTC CASSTGNHPCEQYF
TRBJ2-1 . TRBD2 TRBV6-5 TGTGCCAGCAATCACGGGGGGATATCCTACAATGAGCAGTTCTTC CASNHGGISYNEQFF
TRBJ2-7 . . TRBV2 TGTGCCAGCAGTGAAACCCCTCTCCAGGGATCCTACGAGCAGTACTTC CASSETPLQGSYEQYF
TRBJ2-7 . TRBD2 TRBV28 TGTGCCAGCATCAAATATCTCGGGAGGGGCGAGCAGTACTTC CASIKYLGRGEQYF
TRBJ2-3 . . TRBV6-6 TGTGCCAGCAGTTATTCAAGCGGGTACACAGATACGCAGTATTTT CASSYSSGYTDTQYF
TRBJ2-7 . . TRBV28 TGTGCCAGCAGTTTGGGAGGCCCGGGACAATACGAGCAGTACTTC CASSLGGPGQYEQYF
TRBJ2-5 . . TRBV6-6 TGTGCCAGCAGTTACCTGGGGCCTCAAGAGACCCAGTACTTC CASSYLGPQETQYF
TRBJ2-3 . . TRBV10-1 TGCGCCAGCAGTGAGGAGAATACGCAGTATTTT CASSEENTQYF